This paragraph reports one TCR beta chain. This clonotype was picked up many times. Its antigen is currently not known. No quality values exist for individual bases; no much larger clone is one base distant. The data were obtained in a study of T cells in Graves' hyperthyroidism and ophthalmopathy (dated by TCRdb to the late 2010s). Background for the entire study: Peripheral blood was sampled at the time of initial diagnosis, prior to any treatment. A discovery cohort of about a hundred patients, roughly 40 with Graves' ophthalmopathy and about 58 with stable Graves' hyperthyroidism, was used to find distinguishing TCR V-J signatures. An independent validation cohort of 18 to 20 hyperthyroidism patients and 17 patients who later progressed to ophthalmopathy tested prospective prediction of ophthalmopathy. The approximately 95 discovery patients were divided at random into training and test sets in a 7:3 ratio. In addition, the study compared T-cell repertoires in thyroid tissue and in blood from roughly 6 Graves' hyperthyroidism patients. Following sampling, methimazole starting at 30 mg daily was given to hyperthyroidism patients, and high-dose intravenous methylprednisolone was given to ophthalmopathy patients. TCR Vbeta CDR3 sequencing of roughly 140 peripheral blood samples (over 40 ophthalmopathy, under 80 hyperthyroidism and about 17 progressor patients) is reported in the paper. Here is what the overall study found, with its caveats: A 13 V-J signature model separated ophthalmopathy from stable hyperthyroidism, with 87.88% sensitivity and 81% to 83% specificity in cross-validation and 80%/75% in testing. Most expanded thyroid clonotypes (frequency above 0.001) were also detected in blood, a finding suggesting that blood repertoires may reflect thyroid immune responses. During validation, the model predicted progression to ophthalmopathy a median of roughly 7.1 months ahead of onset, with around 71% sensitivity and less than 85% specificity. No statistical method was used to fix the sample size in advance, and group allocation was not hidden from the investigators.

In the germline V gene, CDR1 corresponds to MNHNS and CDR2 to SASEGT. The V end loses 7 bases and the J end loses 7 bases, and a stretch of 16 bases separates them. The CDR3 contains 13 residues, cysteine and phenylalanine counted. Just the 39-base CDR3 DNA is kept, in frame starting at base 1. The TCR beta CDR3 regions were amplified from RNA transcripts. A first-round RT-PCR of the TCR CDR3 used the HTBI primer set with the Qiagen OneStep RT-PCR kit. A second multiplex PCR round built the libraries, followed by size selection and purification. The libraries were sequenced on an Illumina HiSeq2000 using paired-end 100 bp reads. The authors' analysis ran thus. SOAPnuke was used to process the raw data, with reads discarded if the reads contained adapters or uncalled bases, had a mean Phred below 15, or lacked an exact constant-primer or identifier match. COPE v1.2.5 was used to merge high-quality paired reads, and clonotypes were defined as unique nucleotide sequences. MiTCR v1.1 was used to align the clonotypes against IMGT TRBV, TRBD and TRBJ reference segments. The analysis was restricted to V-J combinations with a frequency above 0.0001, which together covered 99% to 99.2% of the repertoires. The TCS score was defined as F50 (clonal expansion) divided by E x V (chaos), with BLOSUM62-based TCRdist calculated between CDR3 peptides within each V-J. Welch's t-statistics and random forest reduced around 510 V-J features to about 13, which were used in a naive Bayes classifier (R e1071). The similarity between thyroid and blood repertoires was quantified using the Morisita-Horn index. Through fastp at Q25 and MiXCR, TCRdb rebuilt clones from the public reads, retaining in-frame beta chains. Entries that share a CDR3 protein sequence are merged under the most common genes and DNA. These V and J calls rely on TCRdb rather than the paper's analysis. The sample table lists hundreds of thousands of distinct CDR3 sequences, 14% to 15% of them with a count of one. The top ten constitute roughly 4.3% of the sample.

Moderately to severely active disease, a Clinical Activity Score of at least 3, a NOSPECS grade of at least 4, and a duration under 3 months were present in ophthalmopathy patients. Exclusion was applied to patients with uncontrolled infections, other autoimmune diseases, pregnancy or lactation. Clinical symptoms, serum thyroxine and TRAb, thyroid ultrasound, and orbital computed tomography formed the basis for the diagnoses. PBMCs were separated from roughly 9.3 ml of fresh peripheral blood using Ficoll-Paque density gradient centrifugation. Total RNA was extracted with Trizol reagent, and quality was checked on an Agilent 2100 Bioanalyzer.

The chain couples TRBV6-1 to TRBJ1-2; the D gene cannot be resolved reliably. This clonotype originated in a woman aged 40 to 50 with Graves' ophthalmopathy. Sequencing was done on a sample of blood. CDR3 sequence: CASTWGKQSGYTF. The nucleotide sequence reads TGTGCCAGCACCTGGGGAAAGCAGAGTGGCTACACCTTC.